This TCR beta chain is from a study of regulatory T cells in long-lasting Graves disease. CDR3 length: 15 amino acids. Germline V gene data show CDR1 as SGHTA and CDR2 as FQGNSA. Trimming removed 5 bases from V and 4 bases from J, with 14 bases in between. Study results and limitations: TRBV28 was favored in persistent disease, as were TRBJ1-2 and TRBJ2-5.

This sample's time point: newly diagnosed GD, antithyroid drugs for less than 3 months. The authors made the TCR library using RNA they extracted from PBMCs. Only a few counts were recorded for this clonotype. What it binds is unknown. iRepertoire HTBI primers and Arm-PCR of CDR3 regions built TCR beta libraries. Original processing notes: Identified segments across samples numbered about 64 TRBV and about 15 TRBJ. TCRdb passed the multiplex PCR reads through MiXCR, listing each CDR3 protein once. TCRdb's processing, not the study's, gives the V and J calls here. Here the sample spans under 500,000 distinct CDR3 sequences, around 15% being singletons. The same data also contributed to another study, on T cells in Graves' hyperthyroidism and ophthalmopathy. That work contributes: Each diagnosis drew on symptoms, thyroxine, TRAb, thyroid ultrasound and orbital computed tomography findings. The model made its ophthalmopathy prediction, and onset followed a median around 6.9 months later.

This chain uses TRBV7-2 with TRBJ2-2, with D possibly TRBD2 on 6 matching bases. Source: peripheral blood mononuclear cells (PBMCs), taken at new diagnosis, from a patient treated with antithyroid drugs. The TCR sequence derives from a woman aged 25-40 years with Graves disease. The CDR3 sequence is CASSPAERATGELFF. As DNA, the CDR3 is TGTGCCAGCAGCCCAGCCGAGCGGGCCACCGGGGAGCTGTTTTTT. The whole variable domain, filled in from reference TRBV7-2 and TRBJ2-2, reads GAGVSQSPSNKVTEKGKDVELRCDPISGHTALYWYRQSLGQGLEFLIYFQGNSAPDKSGLPSDRFSAERTGGSVSTLTIQRTQQEDSAVYLCASSPAERATGELFFGEGSRLTVL.